The 12 T cell receptor beta chains presented below share a single source sample, sequenced in a study of breast tumors, draining lymph nodes, adjacent tissues. Using its own MiXCR run on the multiplex PCR reads, TCRdb lists one record per CDR3 protein. The sample lists 100,000 or so distinct CDR3 sequences, around 20% occurring once. Breast cancer patients provided tissue from their axillary draining lymph nodes. The specimen sequenced was axillary lymph node tissue. The origin of the receptors is a female donor with breast cancer. Some clones in this sample may be carry-over from other donors' samples.

This clonotype was recorded only once. The chain has TRBV5-5 and TRBJ2-7; D unclear. The germline gives CDR1 SGHKS, CDR2 YYEKEE (reference sequence). The CDR3 covers 15 residues. Deletions cut 1 base from V and 0 bases from J, with 11 bases between. CDR3 in DNA: TGTGCCAGCAGCTTGAACGGCCTGGCCTCCTACGAGCAGTACTTC. Protein: CASSLNGLASYEQYF.

This rearrangement joins TRBV9 to TRBJ2-3; 8 bases are a match to TRBD2. CDR3 length: 16 residues. J was trimmed by 2 bases and V by 0 bases; bases with no gene match: 5. Germline lookup yields CDR1 SGDLS and CDR2 YYNGEE. The CDR3 DNA reads as TGTGCCAGCAGCGTAGGCCCAGCGGGGGCCACAGATACGCAGTATTTT. Its translation: CASSVGPAGATDTQYF.

The J gene is TRBJ2-7, the V gene TRBV5-4; possible D gene TRBD2, 7 bases. V lost 4 bases and J 3 bases, leaving 14 bases between the germline ends. The CDR3 has 14 amino acids. The germline V gene encodes CDR1 SGHNT and CDR2 YYREEE (reference sequence). CDR3 sequence reads: CASSPRGGGYEQYF. DNA of the CDR3: TGTGCCAGCAGCCCTAGGGGGGGCGGCTACGAGCAGTACTTC. Using reference TRBV5-4 and TRBJ2-7 for the parts outside the CDR3, the full variable domain is ETGVTQSPTHLIKTRGQQVTLRCSSQSGHNTVSWYQQALGQGPQFIFQYYREEENGRGNFPPRFSGLQFPNYSSELNVNALELDDSALYLCASSPRGGGYEQYFGPGTRLTVT.

This clonotype was recorded once. This sequence joins TRBV6-2 or TRBV6-3 and TRBJ2-7; D call uncertain. Trimming shortened V by 1 base and J by 9 bases, and 7 bases separated the two germline ends. Germline V lookup: CDR1 MNHEY, CDR2 SVGEGT. This CDR3 has 11 residues. The DNA of the CDR3 is TGTGCCAGCAGTTACTTGGGTGGGCAGTACTTC. It yields the protein CASSYLGGQYF.

At least ten counts were recorded for this clonotype. The chain links TRBV6-5 to TRBJ2-3; D unclear. Per germline, CDR1 MNHEY and CDR2 SVGAGI. V was cut by 5 bases and J by 2 bases, with 8 bases left in between. The CDR3 contains 13 residues. The chain's CDR3 is CASSPSDTDTQYF. The CDR3 nucleotides read TGTGCCAGCAGTCCCTCTGACACAGATACGCAGTATTTT.

This clonotype was detected many times. The chain joins TRBV2 to TRBJ2-1; 8 bases are a match to TRBD2. In germline, CDR1 is SNHLY, CDR2 FYNNEI. This CDR3 is 14 amino acids long. V shed 6 bases and J 8 bases; nucleotides not matched to a gene: 9. Written as DNA, the CDR3 is TGTGCCAGCAGACTGGCGGGGGGCGACCATGAGCAGTTCTTC. Its translation: CASRLAGGDHEQFF.

This clonotype has at least ten counts. The rearrangement uses TRBV2 and TRBJ2-3, with 7 bases that match TRBD1. CDR1 is SNHLY and CDR2 is FYNNEI in the germline V gene. The CDR3 is made up of 14 amino acids. Trimming at V came to 7 bases and at J to 3 bases, leaving 7 bases not matched to a gene. The CDR3 coding sequence is TGTGCCAGCATTGAGGACAGGTGGACAGATACGCAGTATTTT. Translating it yields CASIEDRWTDTQYF.

The chain is built from TRBV3-1 and TRBJ2-6; D uncertain. The CDR3 runs 15 residues. V lost 1 base and J 2 bases, leaving 6 bases between the germline ends. Germline V gene lookup returns CDR1 LGHDT and CDR2 YNNKEL (reference sequence). The CDR3 loop is CASSQASAGANVLTF. The CDR3 nucleotides read TGTGCCAGCAGCCAAGCGTCAGCTGGGGCCAACGTCCTGACTTTC.

This clonotype was picked up many times. The chain has TRBV4-1 and TRBJ2-7; D gene ambiguous. V gave up 0 bases and J gave up 5 bases, with 11 bases separating them. The CDR3 consists of 14 residues. The V gene's germline CDR1 is MGHRA and CDR2 YSYEKL. The CDR3 coding sequence is TGCGCCAGCAGCCAAGATGTCACTACTGACGAGCAGTACTTC. Protein: CASSQDVTTDEQYF.

This clonotype was observed at least ten times. The V call is TRBV6-2 or TRBV6-3, the J call TRBJ2-3; D is unresolved. Germline V gene data show CDR1 as MNHEY and CDR2 as SVGEGT. Trimming took 2 bases from V and 2 from J, leaving 11 bases between them. There are 15 residues in the CDR3. This CDR3 is CASSYPTEDTDTQYF. The CDR3 region has the DNA TGTGCCAGCAGTTACCCCACAGAGGACACAGATACGCAGTATTTT.

This rearrangement joins TRBV5-1 to TRBJ1-2; possible D gene TRBD1, 6 bases. The germline V and J ends were trimmed by 0 bases and 4 bases, with 13 bases remaining between them. There are 15 residues in the CDR3. Looked up from germline, CDR1 is SGHRS and CDR2 is YFSETQ. CDR3 loop: CASSLVTGQSYGYTF. The CDR3 DNA is TGCGCCAGCAGCTTGGTTACAGGGCAGAGCTATGGCTACACCTTC.

In its sample, this clonotype was seen many times. V usage is TRBV7-8 and J usage is TRBJ1-4; D uncertain. V gave up 5 bases and J gave up 7 bases, with 8 bases separating them. The CDR3 runs to 12 residues. Germline lookup yields CDR1 SGHVS and CDR2 FQNEAQ. The CDR3 sequence is CASSPMGEKLFF. CDR3 nucleotide sequence: TGTGCCAGCAGCCCCATGGGTGAAAAACTGTTTTTT.